Below are 14 T cell receptor beta chains sequenced from a single sample in a study of blood T cell repertoires in COVID-19. Generated by immunoSEQ multiplex PCR, the TCRdb table keeps only in-frame clones and is missing some. The sample includes about 110,000 clones, approximately 90% of them seen just once. The sample comprised peripheral blood. These receptors were taken from a human donor in a cohort sampled during active COVID-19.

The chain is built from TRBV28 and TRBJ2-2; D perhaps matches TRBD1 (6 bases). Germline lookup yields CDR1 MDHEN and CDR2 SYDVKM. The CDR3 runs 12 residues. The germline V and J ends were trimmed by 6 bases and 9 bases, with 11 bases remaining between them. The CDR3 loop is CASRQGGRELFF. The CDR3 coding sequence is TGTGCCAGCAGACAGGGTGGGCGGGAGCTGTTTTTT.

The gene calls are TRBV15 and TRBJ1-5, with D hard to call. CDR1 and CDR2 from the germline V gene are LNHNV and YYDKDF (reference sequence). The CDR3 contains 12 residues. V was trimmed by 7 bases and J by 4 bases, leaving 8 bases between them. The DNA for the CDR3 is TGTGCCACCACGGGAGGGAATCAGCCCCAGCATTTT. This sequence encodes CATTGGNQPQHF.

Points on this clone: At one end the junction does not follow the germline gene, possibly because of a read error. The chain carries TRBV7-7 and TRBJ2-2, with D tentatively TRBD2 (6 bases). Germline V gene sequence: CDR1 SSHAT, CDR2 FNYEAQ (reference sequence). This CDR3 region has 16 residues. CDR3 sequence reads: CASSLPGDPWAGELFF. CDR3 in DNA: TGTGCTAGCAGCCTCCCGGGGGATCCCTGGGCCGGGGAGCTGTTTTTT.

Written as DNA, the CDR3 is TGCGCCAGCAGCTCCGGACTGGAGAACACTGAAGCTTTCTTT. This sequence encodes CASSSGLENTEAFF. The chain combines TRBV5-1 with TRBJ1-1; no clear D gene. Germline V gives CDR1 SGHRS, CDR2 YFSETQ. The CDR3 totals 14 residues. The ends were cut back, 3 bases at V and 1 base at J, with 10 bases in the middle.

The chain couples TRBV29-1 to TRBJ1-2, with 7 bases aligning to TRBD1. The J segment lost 9 bases and the V segment lost 1 base, leaving 8 bases of the junction unmatched. CDR1 and CDR2 from the germline V gene are SQVTM and ANQGSEA. The CDR3 is 13 residues long. Written as DNA, the CDR3 is TGCAGCGTTGAAGGACAGGGCGGTATCCGCTACACCTTC. This gives the protein CSVEGQGGIRYTF. Based on the CDR3 plus reference TRBV29-1 and TRBJ1-2, the full variable domain is SAVISQKPSRDICQRGTSLTIQCQVDSQVTMMFWYRQQPGQSLTLIATANQGSEATYESGFVIDKFPISRPNLTFSTLTVSNMSPEDSSIYLCSVEGQGGIRYTFGSGTRLTVV.

The DNA for the CDR3 is TGTGCCACCGCGCTGTTTGGGGGGTATGCTCATGAGCAGTTCTTC. Residues: CATALFGGYAHEQFF. The chain recombines TRBV6-5 with TRBJ2-1; D might be TRBD2 (6 bases). Per the germline V gene, CDR1 is MNHEY and CDR2 is SVGAGI. This CDR3 has 15 residues. V was pared by 10 bases and J by 8 bases, with 24 bases between.

The chain employs TRBV5-5 and TRBJ1-5, with TRBD1 identical over 9 bases. V dropped 4 bases and J dropped 6; count of bases not matched to a gene: 8. The CDR3 has 15 residues. Germline CDR1 reads SGHKS; CDR2 reads YYEKEE (reference sequence). The CDR3 DNA reads TGTGCCAGCAGCCAAAACAGGGGGCGCGTTCAGCCCCAGCATTTT. Protein sequence: CASSQNRGRVQPQHF.

The CDR3 DNA sequence: TGTGCCAGCAGCTCCTCACGCGGGGGGACAAACACCGGGGAGCTGTTTTTT. Amino acid sequence: CASSSSRGGTNTGELFF. This sequence joins TRBV7-3 and TRBJ2-2; 8 nucleotides align to TRBD2. Germline V CDR1 and CDR2: SGHTA, FQGTGA. Trimming at V came to 4 bases and at J to 2 bases, leaving 9 bases not matched to a gene. CDR3 length: 17 amino acids. The full variable domain, in which reference TRBV7-3 and TRBJ2-2 provide the parts outside the CDR3, is GAGVSQTPSNKVTEKGKYVELRCDPISGHTALYWYRQSLGQGPEFLIYFQGTGAADDSGLPNDRFFAVRPEGSVSTLKIQRTERGDSAVYLCASSSSRGGTNTGELFFGEGSRLTVL.

V is TRBV19 and J is TRBJ2-7; 7 positions agree with TRBD1. In germline, CDR1 is LNHDA, CDR2 SQIVND (reference sequence). CDR3 length equals 16 residues. Trimming at V came to 5 bases and at J to 3 bases, leaving 13 bases not matched to a gene. CDR3 loop: CASSWRFGAGGYEQYF. The CDR3 coding sequence is TGTGCCAGTAGTTGGAGGTTTGGGGCAGGGGGCTACGAGCAGTACTTC. Variable domain in full (rest from reference TRBV19 and TRBJ2-7): DGGITQSPKYLFRKEGQNVTLSCEQNLNHDAMYWYRQDPGQGLRLIYYSQIVNDFQKGDIAEGYSVSREKKESFPLTVTSAQKNPTAFYLCASSWRFGAGGYEQYFGPGTRLTVT.

The V call is TRBV19, the J call TRBJ2-7, with a tentative D call TRBD1 (6 bases). There are 14 residues in the CDR3. The V end was cut by 6 bases, the J end by 5 bases, with 17 bases between. Germline CDR1 is LNHDA and CDR2 is SQIVND (reference sequence). The CDR3 sequence is CASSGTGNVHEQYF. CDR3 DNA sequence: TGTGCCAGTAGCGGAACAGGGAACGTCCACGAGCAGTACTTC.

The V gene is TRBV19, the J gene TRBJ1-5; TRBD1 is a possible D gene (5 bases). The CDR3 contains 15 residues. Per germline, CDR1 LNHDA and CDR2 SQIVND (reference sequence). V lost 3 bases and J lost 3, with 12 bases in between. The CDR3 is CASSMGQGINQPQHF. The CDR3 DNA sequence: TGTGCCAGTAGTATGGGCCAGGGAATCAATCAGCCCCAGCATTTT.

V gene TRBV19 combines with J gene TRBJ1-1; TRBD1 is a possible D gene (5 bases). Germline-derived CDR1 and CDR2 are LNHDA and SQIVND (reference sequence). The CDR3 totals 14 residues. The V end was cut by 4 bases, the J end by 5 bases, with 14 bases between. The CDR3 is CASSTDWGRTEAFF. For the CDR3, the DNA is TGTGCCAGTAGTACAGATTGGGGCAGGACTGAAGCTTTCTTT.

V and J are TRBV12-3 or TRBV12-4 and TRBJ1-1; D unresolved. Trimming cost V 6 bases and J 2 bases, with 10 bases left between them. The CDR3 consists of 13 residues. The CDR3 here is CASRSQENTEAFF. CDR3 DNA: TGTGCCAGCAGGAGTCAGGAAAACACTGAAGCTTTCTTT.

The chain combines TRBV30 with TRBJ2-5; 9 bases are a match to TRBD1. The ends lost 5 bases at V and 4 bases at J; junction bases unmatched: 5. This CDR3 spans 13 amino acids. Germline CDR1 reads GTSNPN; CDR2 reads SVGIG (reference sequence). CDR3 region: CAWGTGQGETQYF. Here the CDR3 DNA reads TGTGCCTGGGGGACAGGGCAGGGAGAGACCCAGTACTTC.